This is a list of T cell receptor beta chains from one sample in a study of T cells in Graves' hyperthyroidism and ophthalmopathy. MiXCR was run by TCRdb on the multiplex PCR reads, yielding one entry per CDR3 protein. The sample comprises around 480,000 distinct CDR3 sequences, approximately 15% of which are singletons, and around a sixth rests with the top ten. Source material: blood. The receptors were gathered from a young woman with Graves' hyperthyroidism. Each CDR3 is given with its conserved first and last residue. A D gene is named only where the DNA matches it firmly. Size tells how often a clone was seen (once, few, many) or the class of an expanded clone, and some rows leave it out.

d_call clone_size j_call v_call cdr3_aa cdr3_nt
TRBD1 many TRBJ1-1 TRBV10-3 CALRDRKNTEAFF TGTGCCTTACGGGACAGAAAGAACACTGAAGCTTTCTTT
NA NA TRBJ2-3 TRBV12-3/TRBV12-4 CASISREVSDTQYF TGTGCCAGCATCAGTAGGGAGGTATCAGATACGCAGTATTTT
NA many TRBJ2-7 TRBV28 CASSNGLFGEQYF TGTGCCAGCAGTAACGGACTTTTTGGCGAGCAGTACTTC
TRBD1 few TRBJ1-1 TRBV3-1 CASSERTGAYTEAFF TGTGCCAGCAGCGAACGGACAGGGGCCTACACTGAAGCTTTCTTT
NA NA TRBJ2-1 TRBV5-1 CASSQQELVVF TGCGCCAGCAGCCAACAGGAACTAGTCGTCTTC
TRBD1 many TRBJ1-2 TRBV11-2 CASSLDLDRGDGYTF TGTGCCAGCAGCTTAGATCTAGACAGGGGCGATGGCTACACCTTC
TRBD2 many TRBJ2-3 TRBV20-1 CSARKTSIFTDTQYF TGCAGTGCCAGAAAGACTAGCATCTTCACAGATACGCAGTATTTT
NA many TRBJ2-3 TRBV2 CASSDSRAPDTQYF TGTGCCAGCAGTGATTCCAGAGCCCCAGATACGCAGTATTTT
NA many TRBJ1-1 TRBV3-1 CASSKGPQLGNTEAFF TGTGCCAGCAGCAAAGGACCTCAACTTGGAAACACTGAAGCTTTCTTT
TRBD2 NA TRBJ2-2 TRBV7-6 CASSISGSMYTGELFF TGTGCCAGCAGCATAAGCGGGAGTATGTACACCGGGGAGCTGTTTTTT
NA many TRBJ1-5 TRBV11-2 CASSPDRTNQPQHF TGTGCCAGCAGCCCAGACAGAACAAATCAGCCCCAGCATTTT
NA few TRBJ1-2 TRBV19 CASSTPHTF TGTGCCAGTAGTACCCCCCACACCTTC
NA many TRBJ1-2 TRBV6-1 CASSAGNSYGYTF TGTGCCAGCAGTGCGGGGAATAGCTATGGCTACACCTTC
NA few TRBJ1-1 TRBV4-1 CASSQDLVNTEAFF TGCGCCAGCAGCCAAGATTTGGTGAACACTGAAGCTTTCTTT
NA few TRBJ2-3 TRBV19 CASSIATPDTQYF TGTGCCAGCAGCATTGCAACCCCGGATACGCAGTATTTT
TRBD2 NA TRBJ2-5 TRBV12-3/TRBV12-4 CASSGGGGGWTQYF TGTGCCAGCAGTGGGGGGGGGGGGGGGTGGACCCAGTACTTC
TRBD2 many TRBJ2-7 TRBV28 CASRRLAGVYEQYF TGTGCCAGCAGGAGACTAGCGGGAGTTTACGAGCAGTACTTC
NA many TRBJ1-2 TRBV7-2 CASSLKGINYGYTF TGTGCCAGCAGCTTAAAGGGGATTAACTATGGCTACACCTTC
TRBD1 few TRBJ2-5 TRBV10-3 CAISVGQKETQYF TGTGCCATCAGTGTGGGACAGAAAGAGACCCAGTACTTC
NA many TRBJ2-1 TRBV20-1 CSASRGSSYNEQFF TGCAGTGCTAGTAGGGGGAGCTCCTACAATGAGCAGTTCTTC
TRBD2 many TRBJ2-1 TRBV24-1 CATSDSSRLAGVHEQFF TGTGCCACCAGTGATTCCTCGCGTCTAGCGGGAGTTCATGAGCAGTTCTTC
TRBD1 many TRBJ2-3 TRBV12-3/TRBV12-4 CASRIQGGTDTQYF TGTGCCAGCAGGATTCAGGGGGGCACAGATACGCAGTATTTT
TRBD1 NA TRBJ1-2 TRBV7-9 CASSLARLPRRTGDGYTF TGTGCCAGCAGCTTAGCCCGTCTCCCCCGACGGACAGGGGATGGCTACACCTTC
TRBD2 few TRBJ2-1 TRBV6-1 CASSETGGLAGQFF TGTGCCAGCAGTGAGACGGGAGGGCTAGCGGGGCAGTTCTTC